The clone carrying this T cell receptor beta chain was recorded a few times. Trimming removed 6 bases from V and 6 bases from J, with 11 bases in between. The CDR3 loop spans 12 amino acids. There were TCR beta CDR3 regions amplified from RNA transcripts. The TCR CDR3 was amplified in a first-round RT-PCR using the HTBI primer set. Using its own MiXCR run on the multiplex PCR reads, TCRdb lists one record per CDR3 protein. The sample has 300,000 to 350,000 distinct CDR3 sequences; roughly 14% are singletons. This entry belongs to a study of T cells in Graves' hyperthyroidism and ophthalmopathy. Stable Graves' hyperthyroidism denoted no ophthalmopathy progression over 18 months.

Source material: blood. This TCR derives from a woman aged 30 to 39 with Graves' hyperthyroidism. The gene calls are TRBV12-3 or TRBV12-4 and TRBJ1-2; a possible D gene is TRBD1 (6 bases). In DNA form, the CDR3 reads TGTGCCAGCAGGACAGGTTTGGATGGCTACACCTTC. This translates into CASRTGLDGYTF.